This paragraph reports one TCR beta chain. The antigen remains undetermined. The data belong to a study of radiation and T cells in renal cell carcinoma. Sequencing used immunoSEQ multiplex PCR; TCRdb keeps in-frame clones, though not all of them. The sample contains tens of thousands of clones, less than 85% of which appear only once. Overall study findings and caveats: Baseline intratumoral clonotype presence is unknown without pretreatment biopsies. From baseline, blood top tumor clonotypes peaked at 2 weeks post-radiation.

In germline, CDR1 is LNHDA, CDR2 SQIVND (reference sequence). Trimming removed 3 bases at V and 0 bases at J, with 12 bases between. The CDR3 is 16 amino acids. Time point here: blood 2 weeks post-SBRT. The treatment denotes: 15 Gy SBRT to primary tumor, nephrectomy 4 weeks later. After SBRT, blood was collected at 2 and 4 weeks, plus baseline. The patient's renal cell carcinoma had clear cell pathology. The sample was blood, taken from a patient whose treatment included radiotherapy and nephrectomy. V is TRBV19 and J is TRBJ2-1; D ambiguous. The TCR comes from a woman aged 70 to 79 with renal cell carcinoma. CDR3 bases: TGTGCCAGTAGTATGGTAGGGTCCAGCTCCTACAATGAGCAGTTCTTC. Protein sequence: CASSMVGSSSYNEQFF.